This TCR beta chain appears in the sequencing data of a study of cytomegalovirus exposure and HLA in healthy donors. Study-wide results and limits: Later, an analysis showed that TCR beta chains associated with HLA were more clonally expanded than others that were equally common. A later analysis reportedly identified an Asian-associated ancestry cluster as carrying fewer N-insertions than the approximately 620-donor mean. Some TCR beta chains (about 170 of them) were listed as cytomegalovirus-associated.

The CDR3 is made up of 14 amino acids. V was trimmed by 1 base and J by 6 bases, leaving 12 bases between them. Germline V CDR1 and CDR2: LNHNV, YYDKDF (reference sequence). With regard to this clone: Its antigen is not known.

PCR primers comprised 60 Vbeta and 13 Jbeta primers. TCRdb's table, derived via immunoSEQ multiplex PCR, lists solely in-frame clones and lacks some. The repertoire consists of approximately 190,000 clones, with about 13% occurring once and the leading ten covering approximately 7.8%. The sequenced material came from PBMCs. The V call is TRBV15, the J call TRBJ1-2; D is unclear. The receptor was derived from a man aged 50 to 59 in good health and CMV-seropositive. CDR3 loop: CATSRVEAGNGYTF. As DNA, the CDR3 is TGTGCCACCAGCAGAGTGGAAGCGGGGAATGGCTACACCTTC.